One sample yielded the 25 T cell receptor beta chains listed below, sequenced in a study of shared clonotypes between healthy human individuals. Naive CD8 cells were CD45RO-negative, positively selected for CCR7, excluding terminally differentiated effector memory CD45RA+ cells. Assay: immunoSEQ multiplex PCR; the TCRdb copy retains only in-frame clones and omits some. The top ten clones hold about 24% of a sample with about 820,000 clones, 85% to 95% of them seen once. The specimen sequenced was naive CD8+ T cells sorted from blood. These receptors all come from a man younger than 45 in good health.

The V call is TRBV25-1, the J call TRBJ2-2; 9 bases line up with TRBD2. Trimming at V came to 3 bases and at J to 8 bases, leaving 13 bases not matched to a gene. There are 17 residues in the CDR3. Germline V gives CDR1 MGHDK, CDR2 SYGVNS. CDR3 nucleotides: TGTGCCAGCAGTGACTTAGCGGGAGCCCCCCTGGAGGGGGAGCTGTTTTTT. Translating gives CASSDLAGAPLEGELFF. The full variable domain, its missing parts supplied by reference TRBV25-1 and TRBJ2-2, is EADIYQTPRYLVIGTGKKITLECSQTMGHDKMYWYQQDPGMELHLIHYSYGVNSTEKGDLSSESTVSRIRTEHFPLTLESARPSHTSQYLCASSDLAGAPLEGELFFGEGSRLTVL.

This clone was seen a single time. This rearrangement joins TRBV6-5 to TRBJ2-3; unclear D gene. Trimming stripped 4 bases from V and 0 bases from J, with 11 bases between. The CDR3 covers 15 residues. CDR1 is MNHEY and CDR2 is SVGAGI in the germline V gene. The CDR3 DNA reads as TGTGCCAGCAGTTCTACTGGTGCTAGCACAGATACGCAGTATTTT. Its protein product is CASSSTGASTDTQYF.

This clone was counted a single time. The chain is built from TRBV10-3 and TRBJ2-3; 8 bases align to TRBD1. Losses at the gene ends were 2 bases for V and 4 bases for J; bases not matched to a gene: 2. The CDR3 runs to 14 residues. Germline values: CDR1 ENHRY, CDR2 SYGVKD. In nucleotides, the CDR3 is TGTGCCATCAGTGAGCAGGGGGCCTCAGATACGCAGTATTTT. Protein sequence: CAISEQGASDTQYF.

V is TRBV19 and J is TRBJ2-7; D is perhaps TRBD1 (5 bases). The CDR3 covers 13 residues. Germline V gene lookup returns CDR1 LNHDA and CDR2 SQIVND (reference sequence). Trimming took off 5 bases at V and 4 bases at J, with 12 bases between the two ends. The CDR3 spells CASSWGSSYEQYF. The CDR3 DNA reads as TGTGCCAGTAGTTGGGGCAGCTCATACGAGCAGTACTTC.

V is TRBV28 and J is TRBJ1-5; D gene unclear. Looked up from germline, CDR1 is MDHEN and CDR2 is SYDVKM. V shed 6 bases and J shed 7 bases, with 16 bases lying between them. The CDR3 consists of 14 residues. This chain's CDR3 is CASSLEGLGQPQHF. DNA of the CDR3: TGTGCCAGCAGCCTTGAAGGTCTAGGGCAGCCCCAGCATTTT.

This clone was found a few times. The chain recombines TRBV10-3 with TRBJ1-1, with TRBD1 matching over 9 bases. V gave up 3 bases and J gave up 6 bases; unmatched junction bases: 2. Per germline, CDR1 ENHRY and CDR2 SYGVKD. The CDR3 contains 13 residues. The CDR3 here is CAISDWDRAEAFF. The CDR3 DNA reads TGTGCCATCAGTGACTGGGACAGGGCTGAAGCTTTCTTT.

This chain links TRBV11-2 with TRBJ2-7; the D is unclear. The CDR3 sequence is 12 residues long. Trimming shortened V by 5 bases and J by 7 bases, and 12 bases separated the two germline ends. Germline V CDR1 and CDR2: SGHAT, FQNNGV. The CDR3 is CASSRVYWEQYF. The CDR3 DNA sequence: TGTGCCAGCAGCCGGGTCTACTGGGAGCAGTACTTC.

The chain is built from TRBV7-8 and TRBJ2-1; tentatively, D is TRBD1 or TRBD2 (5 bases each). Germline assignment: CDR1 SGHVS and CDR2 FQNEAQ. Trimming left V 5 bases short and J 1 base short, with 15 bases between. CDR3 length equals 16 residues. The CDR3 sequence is CASSRPSGPSYNEQFF. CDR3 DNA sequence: TGTGCCAGCAGCCGGCCCTCGGGACCTTCCTACAATGAGCAGTTCTTC.

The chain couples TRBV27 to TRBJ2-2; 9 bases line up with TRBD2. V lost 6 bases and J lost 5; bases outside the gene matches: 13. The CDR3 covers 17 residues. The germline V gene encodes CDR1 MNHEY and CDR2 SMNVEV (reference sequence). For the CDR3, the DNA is TGTGCCAGCAGCCGGGCTAGCGGGACCCCGGGAACCGGGGAGCTGTTTTTT. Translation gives CASSRASGTPGTGELFF.

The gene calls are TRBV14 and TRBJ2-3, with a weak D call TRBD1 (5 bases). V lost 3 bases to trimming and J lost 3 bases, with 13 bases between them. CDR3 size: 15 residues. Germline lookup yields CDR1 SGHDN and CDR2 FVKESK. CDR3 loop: CASSHSKKGTDTQYF. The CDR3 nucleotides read TGTGCCAGCAGCCATTCAAAGAAGGGGACAGATACGCAGTATTTT.

Here the CDR3 DNA reads TGTGCCAGCTCACCAAACGACAAGAGTGAAGCTTTCTTT. Residues: CASSPNDKSEAFF. The genes are TRBV18 and TRBJ1-1; D is unclear. The germline gives CDR1 KGHSH, CDR2 LQKENI. V lost 2 bases, J lost 7 bases, and 11 bases lay in between. The CDR3 sequence is 13 residues long.

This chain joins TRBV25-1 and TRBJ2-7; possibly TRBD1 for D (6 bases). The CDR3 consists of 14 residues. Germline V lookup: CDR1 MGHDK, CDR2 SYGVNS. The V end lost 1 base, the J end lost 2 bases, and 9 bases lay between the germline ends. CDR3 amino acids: CASSEFRTAYEQYF. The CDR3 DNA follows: TGTGCCAGCAGTGAATTTAGGACAGCCTACGAGCAGTACTTC.

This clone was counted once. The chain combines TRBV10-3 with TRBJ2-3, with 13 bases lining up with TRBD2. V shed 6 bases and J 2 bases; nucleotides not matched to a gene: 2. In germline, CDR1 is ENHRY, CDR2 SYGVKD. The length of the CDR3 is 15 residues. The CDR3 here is CAISGLAGDTDTQYF. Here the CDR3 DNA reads TGTGCCATCAGCGGACTAGCGGGAGACACAGATACGCAGTATTTT.

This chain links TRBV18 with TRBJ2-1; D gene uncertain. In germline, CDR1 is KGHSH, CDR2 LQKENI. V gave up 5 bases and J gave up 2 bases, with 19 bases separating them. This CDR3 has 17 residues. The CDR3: CASSVPNSLPPYNEQFF. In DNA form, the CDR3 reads TGTGCCAGCTCAGTTCCAAATTCGCTACCCCCCTACAATGAGCAGTTCTTC.

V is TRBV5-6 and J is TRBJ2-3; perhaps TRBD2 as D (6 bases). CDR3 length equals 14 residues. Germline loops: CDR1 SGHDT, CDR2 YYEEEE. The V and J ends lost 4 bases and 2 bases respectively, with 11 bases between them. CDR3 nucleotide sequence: TGTGCCAGCAGCCCCGGGGGAACCACAGATACGCAGTATTTT. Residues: CASSPGGTTDTQYF.

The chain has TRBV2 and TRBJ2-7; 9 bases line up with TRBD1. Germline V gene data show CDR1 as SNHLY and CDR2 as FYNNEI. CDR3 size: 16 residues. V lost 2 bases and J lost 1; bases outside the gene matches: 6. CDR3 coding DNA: TGTGCCAGCAGTGAATCTCCAGGACAGGGGTCCTACGAGCAGTACTTC. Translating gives CASSESPGQGSYEQYF. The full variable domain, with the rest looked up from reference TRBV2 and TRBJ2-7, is EPEVTQTPSHQVTQMGQEVILRCVPISNHLYFYWYRQILGQKVEFLVSFYNNEISEKSEIFDDQFSVERPDGSNFTLKIRSTKLEDSAMYFCASSESPGQGSYEQYFGPGTRLTVT.

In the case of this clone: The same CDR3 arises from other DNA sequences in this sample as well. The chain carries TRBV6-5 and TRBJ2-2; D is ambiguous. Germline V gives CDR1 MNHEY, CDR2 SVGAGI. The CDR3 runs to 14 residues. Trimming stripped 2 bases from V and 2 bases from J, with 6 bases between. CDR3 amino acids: CASSYGENTGELFF. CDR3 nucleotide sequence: TGTGCCAGCAGTTACGGAGAAAACACCGGGGAGCTGTTTTTT.

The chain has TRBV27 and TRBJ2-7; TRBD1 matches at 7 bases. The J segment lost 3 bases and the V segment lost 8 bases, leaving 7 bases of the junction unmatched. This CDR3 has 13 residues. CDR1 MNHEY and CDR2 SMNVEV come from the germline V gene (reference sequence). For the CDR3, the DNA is TGTGCCAGCTCGACAGGGTTACTCTACGAGCAGTACTTC. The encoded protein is CASSTGLLYEQYF.

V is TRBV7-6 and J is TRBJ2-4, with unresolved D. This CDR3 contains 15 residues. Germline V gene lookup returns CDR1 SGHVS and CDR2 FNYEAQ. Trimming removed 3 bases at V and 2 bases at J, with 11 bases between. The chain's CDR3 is CASSLTPSSKNIQYF. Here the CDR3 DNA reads TGTGCCAGCAGCTTGACCCCTAGTTCCAAAAACATTCAGTACTTC.

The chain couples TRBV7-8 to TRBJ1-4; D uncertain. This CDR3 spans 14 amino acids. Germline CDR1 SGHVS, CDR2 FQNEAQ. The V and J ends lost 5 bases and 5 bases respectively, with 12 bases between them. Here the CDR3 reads CASSPWTGNEKLFF. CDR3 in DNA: TGTGCCAGCAGCCCCTGGACGGGAAATGAAAAACTGTTTTTT.

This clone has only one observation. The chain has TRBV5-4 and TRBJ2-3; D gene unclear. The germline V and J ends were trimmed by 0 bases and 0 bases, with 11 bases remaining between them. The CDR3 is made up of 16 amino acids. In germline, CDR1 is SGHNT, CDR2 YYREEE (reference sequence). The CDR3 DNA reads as TGTGCCAGCAGCTTGGCCATAGTAGGGAGCACAGATACGCAGTATTTT. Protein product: CASSLAIVGSTDTQYF.

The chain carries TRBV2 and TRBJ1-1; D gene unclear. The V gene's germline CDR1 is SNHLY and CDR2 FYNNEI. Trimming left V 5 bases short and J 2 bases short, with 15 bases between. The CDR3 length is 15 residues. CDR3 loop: CASSPGFFDNTEAFF. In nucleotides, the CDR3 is TGTGCCAGCAGTCCAGGTTTTTTCGACAACACTGAAGCTTTCTTT. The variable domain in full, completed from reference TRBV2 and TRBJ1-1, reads EPEVTQTPSHQVTQMGQEVILRCVPISNHLYFYWYRQILGQKVEFLVSFYNNEISEKSEIFDDQFSVERPDGSNFTLKIRSTKLEDSAMYFCASSPGFFDNTEAFFGQGTRLTVV.

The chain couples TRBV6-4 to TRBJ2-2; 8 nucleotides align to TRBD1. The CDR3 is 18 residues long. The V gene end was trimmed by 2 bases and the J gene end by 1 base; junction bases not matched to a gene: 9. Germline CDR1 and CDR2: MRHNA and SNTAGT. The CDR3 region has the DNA TGTGCCAGCAGTGACAGTTGGGCAGGGGGCGAGAACACCGGGGAGCTGTTTTTT. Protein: CASSDSWAGGENTGELFF.

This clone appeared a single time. CDR3 coding DNA: TGTGCCAGCTCACCTAACGGAGGGGACAACTATGGCTACACCTTC. It is translated as CASSPNGGDNYGYTF. The chain recombines TRBV18 with TRBJ1-2; weak D call: TRBD1 (5 bases). With 3 bases removed from V and 2 bases from J, the gap between germline ends came to 13 bases. Germline V gives CDR1 KGHSH, CDR2 LQKENI. The CDR3 runs to 15 residues.

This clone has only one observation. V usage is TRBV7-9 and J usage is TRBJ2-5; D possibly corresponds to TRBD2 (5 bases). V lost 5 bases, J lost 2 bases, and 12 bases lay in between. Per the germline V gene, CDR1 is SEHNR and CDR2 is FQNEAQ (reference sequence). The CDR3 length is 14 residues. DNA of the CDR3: TGTGCCAGCAGCCCCAGGACTTCACAAGAGACCCAGTACTTC. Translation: CASSPRTSQETQYF.